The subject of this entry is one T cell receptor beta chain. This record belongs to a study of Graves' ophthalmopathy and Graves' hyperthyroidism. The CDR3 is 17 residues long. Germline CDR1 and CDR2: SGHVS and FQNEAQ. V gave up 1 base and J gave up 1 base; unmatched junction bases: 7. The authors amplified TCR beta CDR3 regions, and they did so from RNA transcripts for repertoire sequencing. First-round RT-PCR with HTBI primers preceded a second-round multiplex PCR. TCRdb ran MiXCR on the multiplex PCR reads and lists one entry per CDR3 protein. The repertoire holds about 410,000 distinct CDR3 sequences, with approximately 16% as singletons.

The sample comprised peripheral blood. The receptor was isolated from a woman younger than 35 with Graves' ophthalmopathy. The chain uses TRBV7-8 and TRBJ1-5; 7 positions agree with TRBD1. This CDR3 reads CASSLEAHRGSNQPQHF. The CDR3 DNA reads TGTGCCAGCAGCTTAGAAGCTCACAGGGGCAGCAATCAGCCCCAGCATTTT.